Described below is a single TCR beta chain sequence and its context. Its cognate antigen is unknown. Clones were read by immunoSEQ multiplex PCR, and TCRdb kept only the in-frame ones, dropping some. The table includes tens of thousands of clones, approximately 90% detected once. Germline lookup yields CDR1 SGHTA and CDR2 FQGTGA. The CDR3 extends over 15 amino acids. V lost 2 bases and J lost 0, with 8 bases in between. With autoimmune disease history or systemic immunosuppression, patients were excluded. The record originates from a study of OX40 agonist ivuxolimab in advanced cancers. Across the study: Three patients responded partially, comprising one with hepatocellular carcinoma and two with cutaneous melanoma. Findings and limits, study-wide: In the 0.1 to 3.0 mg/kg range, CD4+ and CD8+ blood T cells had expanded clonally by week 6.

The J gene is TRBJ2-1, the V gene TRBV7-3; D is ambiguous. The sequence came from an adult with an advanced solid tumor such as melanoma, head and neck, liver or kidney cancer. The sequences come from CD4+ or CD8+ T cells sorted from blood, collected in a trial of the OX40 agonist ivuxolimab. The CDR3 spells CASSLGLGSYNEQFF. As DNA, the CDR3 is TGTGCCAGCAGCTTAGGTCTAGGCTCCTACAATGAGCAGTTCTTC.